This TCR beta chain was documented in a study of OX40 agonist ivuxolimab in advanced cancers. The table came from immunoSEQ multiplex PCR; TCRdb's copy has only in-frame clones and leaves some out. The profile covers more than 60,000 clones, with about 81% appearing a single time and around 5% taken by the ten largest. Germline CDR1 is MNHEY and CDR2 is SMNVEV (reference sequence). The J segment lost 3 bases and the V segment lost 4 bases, leaving 4 bases of the junction unmatched. This CDR3 comprises 14 residues. The rearrangement joins TRBV27 to TRBJ2-5, with TRBD1 matching over 8 bases. The sequence was obtained from an adult with an advanced solid tumor such as melanoma, head and neck, liver or kidney cancer. The sample in question was CD4+ or CD8+ T cells sorted from blood, obtained in a trial of the OX40 agonist ivuxolimab. The CDR3 coding sequence is TGTGCCAGCAGTTCCCCGGACAGGGAAGAGACCCAGTACTTC. Amino acid sequence: CASSSPDREETQYF.